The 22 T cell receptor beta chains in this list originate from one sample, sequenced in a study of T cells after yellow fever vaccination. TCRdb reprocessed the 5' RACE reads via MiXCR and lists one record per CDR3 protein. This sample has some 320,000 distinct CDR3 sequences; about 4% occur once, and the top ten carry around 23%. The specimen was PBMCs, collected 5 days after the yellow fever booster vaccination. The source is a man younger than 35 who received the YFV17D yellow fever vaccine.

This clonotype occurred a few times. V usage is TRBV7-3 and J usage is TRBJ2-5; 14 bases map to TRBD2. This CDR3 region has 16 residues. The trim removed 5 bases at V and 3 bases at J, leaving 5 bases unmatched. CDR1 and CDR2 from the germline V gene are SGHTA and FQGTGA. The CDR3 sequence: CASSRRTSGGKETQYF. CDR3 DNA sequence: TGTGCCAGCAGCCGCAGGACTAGCGGGGGGAAAGAGACCCAGTACTTC. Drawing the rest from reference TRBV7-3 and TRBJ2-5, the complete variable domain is GAGVSQTPSNKVTEKGKYVELRCDPISGHTALYWYRQSLGQGPEFLIYFQGTGAADDSGLPNDRFFAVRPEGSVSTLKIQRTERGDSAVYLCASSRRTSGGKETQYFGPGTRLLVL.

The CDR3 DNA sequence: TGCAGCGCCATTCTAGGGATGGGAGGAAACACCATATATTTT. Protein sequence: CSAILGMGGNTIYF. The genes are TRBV29-1 and TRBJ1-3, with no clear D. Trimming removed 7 bases at V and 4 bases at J, with 17 bases between. The germline gives CDR1 SQVTM, CDR2 ANQGSEA. The CDR3 spans 14 residues.

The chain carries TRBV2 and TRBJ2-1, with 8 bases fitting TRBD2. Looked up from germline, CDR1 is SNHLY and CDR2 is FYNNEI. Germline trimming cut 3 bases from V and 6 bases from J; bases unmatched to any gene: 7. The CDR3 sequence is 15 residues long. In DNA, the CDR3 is TGTGCCAGCAGTGACGGTAGCGGGGTCCCCAATGAGCAGTTCTTC. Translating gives CASSDGSGVPNEQFF. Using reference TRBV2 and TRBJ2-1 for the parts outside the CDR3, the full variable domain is EPEVTQTPSHQVTQMGQEVILRCVPISNHLYFYWYRQILGQKVEFLVSFYNNEISEKSEIFDDQFSVERPDGSNFTLKIRSTKLEDSAMYFCASSDGSGVPNEQFFGPGTRLTVL.

CDR3 residues: CASTGYQETQYF. CDR3 coding DNA: TGTGCCAGCACCGGATACCAAGAGACCCAGTACTTC. The chain couples TRBV6-5 to TRBJ2-5; D unresolved. From germline, CDR1 is MNHEY and CDR2 SVGAGI. V was shortened by 7 bases and J by 0 bases, with 6 bases between the two germline ends. The CDR3 runs to 12 residues.

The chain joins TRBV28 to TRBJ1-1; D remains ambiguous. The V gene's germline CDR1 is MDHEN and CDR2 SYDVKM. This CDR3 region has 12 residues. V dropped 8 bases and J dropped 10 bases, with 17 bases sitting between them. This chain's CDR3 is CASGLKGEGAFF. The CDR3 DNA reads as TGTGCCAGCGGCCTAAAGGGCGAAGGAGCTTTCTTT. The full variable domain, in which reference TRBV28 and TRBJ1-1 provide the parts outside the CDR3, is DVKVTQSSRYLVKRTGEKVFLECVQDMDHENMFWYRQDPGLGLRLIYFSYDVKMKEKGDIPEGYSVSREKKERFSLILESASTNQTSMYLCASGLKGEGAFFGQGTRLTVV.

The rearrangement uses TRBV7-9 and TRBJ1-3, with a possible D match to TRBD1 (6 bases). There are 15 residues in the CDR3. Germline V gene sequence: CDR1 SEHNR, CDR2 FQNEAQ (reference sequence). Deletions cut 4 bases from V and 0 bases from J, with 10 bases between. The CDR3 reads CASSWDKDSGNTIYF. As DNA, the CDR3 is TGTGCCAGCAGCTGGGACAAAGACTCTGGAAACACCATATATTTT.

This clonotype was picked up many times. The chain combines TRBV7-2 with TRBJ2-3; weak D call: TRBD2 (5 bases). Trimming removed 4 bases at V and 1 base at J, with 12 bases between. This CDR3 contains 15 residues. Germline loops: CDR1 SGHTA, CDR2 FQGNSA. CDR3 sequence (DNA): TGTGCCAGCAGCTCCCTACTAGTCGGCACAGATACGCAGTATTTT. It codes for CASSSLLVGTDTQYF. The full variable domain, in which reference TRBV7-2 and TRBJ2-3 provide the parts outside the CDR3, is GAGVSQSPSNKVTEKGKDVELRCDPISGHTALYWYRQSLGQGLEFLIYFQGNSAPDKSGLPSDRFSAERTGGSVSTLTIQRTQQEDSAVYLCASSSLLVGTDTQYFGPGTRLTVL.

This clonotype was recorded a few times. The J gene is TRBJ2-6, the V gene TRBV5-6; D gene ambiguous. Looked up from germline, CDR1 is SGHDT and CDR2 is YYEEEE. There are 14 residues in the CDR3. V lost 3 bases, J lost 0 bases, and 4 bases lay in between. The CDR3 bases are TGTGCCAGCAGCTGGAACTCTGGGGCCAACGTCCTGACTTTC. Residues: CASSWNSGANVLTF.

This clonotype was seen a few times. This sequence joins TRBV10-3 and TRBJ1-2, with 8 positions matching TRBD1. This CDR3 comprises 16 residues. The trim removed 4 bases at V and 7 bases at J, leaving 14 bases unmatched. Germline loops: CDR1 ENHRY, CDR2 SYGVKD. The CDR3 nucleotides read TGTGCCATCAGTGGGGGTCAGGGGGCGGCTAATCGTGGCTACACCTTC. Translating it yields CAISGGQGAANRGYTF.

The CDR3: CSTSTAGRPFAYNEQFF. DNA of the CDR3: TGCAGTACCTCGACAGCGGGGCGGCCGTTTGCCTACAATGAGCAGTTCTTC. The chain joins TRBV20-1 to TRBJ2-1; 7 bases fit TRBD2. The CDR3 is 17 amino acids. V was clipped by 8 bases and J by 2 bases; unmatched bases: 18. From germline, CDR1 is DFQATT and CDR2 SNEGSKA (reference sequence).

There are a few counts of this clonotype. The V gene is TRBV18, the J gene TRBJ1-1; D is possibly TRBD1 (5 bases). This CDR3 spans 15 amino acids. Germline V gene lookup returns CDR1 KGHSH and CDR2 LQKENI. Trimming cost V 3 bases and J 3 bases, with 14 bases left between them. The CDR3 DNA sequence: TGTGCCAGCTCACCGACGGGACCGCCCGACACTGAAGCTTTCTTT. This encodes CASSPTGPPDTEAFF.

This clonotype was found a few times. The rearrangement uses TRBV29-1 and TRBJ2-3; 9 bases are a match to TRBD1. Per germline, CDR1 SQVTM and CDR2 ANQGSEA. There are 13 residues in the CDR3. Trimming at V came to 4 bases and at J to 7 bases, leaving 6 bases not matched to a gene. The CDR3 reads CSVVGQGLNTQYF. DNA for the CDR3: TGCAGCGTTGTCGGACAGGGGTTGAATACGCAGTATTTT.

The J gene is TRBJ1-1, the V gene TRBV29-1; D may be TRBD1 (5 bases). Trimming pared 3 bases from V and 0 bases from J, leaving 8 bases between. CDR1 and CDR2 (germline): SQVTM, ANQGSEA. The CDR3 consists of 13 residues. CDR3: CSVEAQVNTEAFF. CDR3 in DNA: TGCAGCGTTGAGGCACAGGTGAACACTGAAGCTTTCTTT.

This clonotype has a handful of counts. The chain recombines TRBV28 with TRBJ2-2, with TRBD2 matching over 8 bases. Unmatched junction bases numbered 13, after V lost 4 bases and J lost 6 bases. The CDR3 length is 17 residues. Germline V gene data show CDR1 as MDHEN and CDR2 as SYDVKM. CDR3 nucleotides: TGTGCCAGCAGTTCACTCGGGGGGGCACTAGCGTCCGGGGAGCTGTTTTTT. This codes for CASSSLGGALASGELFF. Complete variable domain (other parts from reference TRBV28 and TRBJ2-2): DVKVTQSSRYLVKRTGEKVFLECVQDMDHENMFWYRQDPGLGLRLIYFSYDVKMKEKGDIPEGYSVSREKKERFSLILESASTNQTSMYLCASSSLGGALASGELFFGEGSRLTVL.

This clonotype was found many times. The CDR3 loop reads CASSYSGDGNYGYTF. In nucleotides, the CDR3 is TGTGCCAGCAGTTACAGCGGGGATGGAAACTATGGCTACACCTTC. The chain recombines TRBV6-6 with TRBJ1-2, with D hard to call. There are 15 residues in the CDR3. CDR1 and CDR2 from the germline V gene are MNHNY and SVGAGI (reference sequence). Trimming removed 2 bases at V and 2 bases at J, with 12 bases between.

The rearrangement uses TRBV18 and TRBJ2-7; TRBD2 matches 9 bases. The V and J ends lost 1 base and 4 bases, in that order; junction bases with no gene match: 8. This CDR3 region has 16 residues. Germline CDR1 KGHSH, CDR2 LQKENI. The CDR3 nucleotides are TGTGCCAGCTCACCACAGGAGCGGGGGGATCCGTACGAGCAGTACTTC. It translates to CASSPQERGDPYEQYF. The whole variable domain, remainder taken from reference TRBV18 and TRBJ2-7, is NAGVMQNPRHLVRRRGQEARLRCSPMKGHSHVYWYRQLPEEGLKFMVYLQKENIIDESGMPKERFSAEFPKEGPSILRIQQVVRGDSAAYFCASSPQERGDPYEQYFGPGTRLTVT.

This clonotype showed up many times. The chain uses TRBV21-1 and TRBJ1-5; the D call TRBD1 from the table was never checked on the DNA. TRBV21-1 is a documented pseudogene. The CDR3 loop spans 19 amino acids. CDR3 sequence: CASSNTRFGQSWTGQPQHF. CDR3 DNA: TGTGCCAGCAGCAATACCCGATTTGGACAGTCGTGGACAGGTCAGCCCCAGCATTTT.

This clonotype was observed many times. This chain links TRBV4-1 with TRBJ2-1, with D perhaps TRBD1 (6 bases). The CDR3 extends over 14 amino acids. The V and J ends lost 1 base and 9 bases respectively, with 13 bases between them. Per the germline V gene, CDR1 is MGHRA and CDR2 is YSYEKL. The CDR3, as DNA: TGCGCCAGCAGCCAAGCTGCACCCAGGGGTGAGCAGTTCTTC. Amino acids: CASSQAAPRGEQFF.

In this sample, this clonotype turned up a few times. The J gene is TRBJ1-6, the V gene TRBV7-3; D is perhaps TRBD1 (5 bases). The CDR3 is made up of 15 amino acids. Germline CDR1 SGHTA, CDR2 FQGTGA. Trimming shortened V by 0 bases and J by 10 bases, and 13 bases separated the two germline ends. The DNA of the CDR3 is TGTGCCAGCAGCTTAACCCGGGCAAAGGGGTCACCCCTCCACTTT. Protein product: CASSLTRAKGSPLHF.

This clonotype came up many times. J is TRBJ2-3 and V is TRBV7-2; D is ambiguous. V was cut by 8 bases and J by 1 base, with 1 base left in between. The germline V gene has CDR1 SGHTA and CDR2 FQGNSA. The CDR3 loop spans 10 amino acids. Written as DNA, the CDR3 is TGTGCCAGCGGCACAGATACGCAGTATTTT. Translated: CASGTDTQYF.

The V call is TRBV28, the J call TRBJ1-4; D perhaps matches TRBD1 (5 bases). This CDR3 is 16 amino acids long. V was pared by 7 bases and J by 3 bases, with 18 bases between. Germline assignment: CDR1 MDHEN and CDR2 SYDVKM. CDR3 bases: TGTGCCAGCAAAATAACACGGGGGAGCGCTAATGAAAAACTGTTTTTT. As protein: CASKITRGSANEKLFF. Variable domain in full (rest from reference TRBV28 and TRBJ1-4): DVKVTQSSRYLVKRTGEKVFLECVQDMDHENMFWYRQDPGLGLRLIYFSYDVKMKEKGDIPEGYSVSREKKERFSLILESASTNQTSMYLCASKITRGSANEKLFFGSGTQLSVL.

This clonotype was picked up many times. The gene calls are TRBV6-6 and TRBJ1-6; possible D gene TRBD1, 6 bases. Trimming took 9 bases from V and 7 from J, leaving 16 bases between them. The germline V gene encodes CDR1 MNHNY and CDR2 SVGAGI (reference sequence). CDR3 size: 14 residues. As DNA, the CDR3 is TGTGCCAGTTCGCCCGGGACAAGGAATTCACCCCTCCACTTT. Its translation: CASSPGTRNSPLHF.